Described below is a single TCR beta chain sequence and its context. The CDR3 is made up of 17 amino acids. The germline CDR1 and CDR2 sequences are SGHDT and YYEEEE. V gave up 2 bases and J gave up 0 bases, with 16 bases separating them. This record comes from a study of graft-versus-host responses after intestinal transplantation. Assay: immunoSEQ multiplex PCR; the TCRdb copy retains only in-frame clones and omits some. This sample has 15,000 to 20,000 clones, with more than 65% found just once. The chain couples TRBV5-6 to TRBJ2-3; D perhaps matches TRBD2 (6 bases). The source is a human patient who received an intestinal transplant, so some T cells may come from the graft donor. Source: PBMCs, taken 14 days after transplant. The CDR3 sequence: CASSFLPGGPSTDTQYF. CDR3 DNA: TGTGCCAGCAGCTTCCTGCCCGGGGGACCTAGCACAGATACGCAGTATTTT. The whole variable domain, filled in from reference TRBV5-6 and TRBJ2-3, reads DAGVTQSPTHLIKTRGQQVTLRCSPKSGHDTVSWYQQALGQGPQFIFQYYEEEERQRGNFPDRFSGHQFPNYSSELNVNALLLGDSALYLCASSFLPGGPSTDTQYFGPGTRLTVL.